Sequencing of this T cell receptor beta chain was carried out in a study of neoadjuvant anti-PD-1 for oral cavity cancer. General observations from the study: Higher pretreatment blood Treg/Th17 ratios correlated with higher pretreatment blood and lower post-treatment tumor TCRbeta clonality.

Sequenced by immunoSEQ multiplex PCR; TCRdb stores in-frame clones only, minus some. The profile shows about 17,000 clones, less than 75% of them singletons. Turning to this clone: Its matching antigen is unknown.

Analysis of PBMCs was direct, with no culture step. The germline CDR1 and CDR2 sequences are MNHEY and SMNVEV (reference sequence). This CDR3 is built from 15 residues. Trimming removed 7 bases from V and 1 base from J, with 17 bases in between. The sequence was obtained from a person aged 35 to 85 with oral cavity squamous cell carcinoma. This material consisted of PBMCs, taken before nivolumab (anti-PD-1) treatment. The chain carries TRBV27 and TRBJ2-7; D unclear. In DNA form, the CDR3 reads TGTGCCAGCAACCCCGTTCGGCCTACATCCTACGAGCAGTACTTC. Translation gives CASNPVRPTSYEQYF.